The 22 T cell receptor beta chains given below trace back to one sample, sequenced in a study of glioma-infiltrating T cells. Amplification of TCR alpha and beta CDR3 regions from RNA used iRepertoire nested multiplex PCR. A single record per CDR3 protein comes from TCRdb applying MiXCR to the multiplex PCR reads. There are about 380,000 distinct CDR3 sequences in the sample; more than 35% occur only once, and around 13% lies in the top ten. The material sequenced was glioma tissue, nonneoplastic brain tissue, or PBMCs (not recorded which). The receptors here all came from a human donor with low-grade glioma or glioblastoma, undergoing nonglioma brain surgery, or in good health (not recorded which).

The CDR3 loop reads CASSEALRGDTEAFF. The CDR3, as DNA: TGTGCCAGCAGTGAAGCCCTAAGGGGGGACACTGAAGCTTTCTTT. The chain is built from TRBV27 and TRBJ1-1; tentatively, D is TRBD1 (6 bases). V gave up 5 bases and J gave up 3 bases, with 16 bases separating them. The CDR3 is 15 residues long. Per the germline V gene, CDR1 is MNHEY and CDR2 is SMNVEV (reference sequence).

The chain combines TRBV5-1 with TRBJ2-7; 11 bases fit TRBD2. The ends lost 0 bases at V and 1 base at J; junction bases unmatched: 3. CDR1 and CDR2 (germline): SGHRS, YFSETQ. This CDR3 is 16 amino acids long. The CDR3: CASSLGGTSGSYEQYF. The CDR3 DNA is TGCGCCAGCAGCTTGGGCGGGACTAGCGGTTCCTACGAGCAGTACTTC.

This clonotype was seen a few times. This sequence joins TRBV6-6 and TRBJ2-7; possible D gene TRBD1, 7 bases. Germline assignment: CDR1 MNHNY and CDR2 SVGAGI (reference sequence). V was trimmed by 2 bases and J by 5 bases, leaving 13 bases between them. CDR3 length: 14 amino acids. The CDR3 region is CASSYLQGGNEQYF. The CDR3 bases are TGTGCCAGCAGTTACCTCCAGGGGGGAAACGAGCAGTACTTC.

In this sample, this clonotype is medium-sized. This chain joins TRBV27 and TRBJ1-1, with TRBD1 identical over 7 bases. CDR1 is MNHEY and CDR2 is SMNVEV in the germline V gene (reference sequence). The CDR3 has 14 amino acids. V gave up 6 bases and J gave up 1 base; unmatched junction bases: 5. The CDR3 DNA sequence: TGTGCCAGCAGCCCCGGGACAGCGAACACTGAAGCTTTCTTT. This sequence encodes CASSPGTANTEAFF.

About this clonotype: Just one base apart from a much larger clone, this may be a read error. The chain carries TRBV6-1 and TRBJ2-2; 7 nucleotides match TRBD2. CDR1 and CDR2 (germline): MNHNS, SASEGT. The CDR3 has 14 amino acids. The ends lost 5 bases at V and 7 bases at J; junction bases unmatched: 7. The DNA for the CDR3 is TGTGCCAGCAGTACGGGACTACCCAACGGGGAGCTGTTTTTT. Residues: CASSTGLPNGELFF.

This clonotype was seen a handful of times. The CDR3 DNA reads TGCGCCAGCAGCCCCGAGGGGACTAGCAGTTATATCGGGTACAATGAGCAGTTCTTC. It yields the protein CASSPEGTSSYIGYNEQFF. This chain joins TRBV4-3 and TRBJ2-1, with TRBD2 matching 9 bases. The CDR3 has 19 residues. The germline V gene encodes CDR1 LGHNA and CDR2 YSLEER. J gave up 4 bases and V 4 bases, and 17 bases lay outside the gene matches.

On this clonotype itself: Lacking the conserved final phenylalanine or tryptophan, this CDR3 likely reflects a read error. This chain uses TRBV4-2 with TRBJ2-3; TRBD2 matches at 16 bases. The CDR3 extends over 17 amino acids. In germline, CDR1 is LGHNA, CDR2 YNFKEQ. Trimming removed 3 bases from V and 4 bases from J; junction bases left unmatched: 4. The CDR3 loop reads CASSHAGTSGRADTQYL. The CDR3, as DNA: TGTGCCAGCAGCCATGCCGGGACTAGCGGGAGGGCAGATACGCAGTATCTT.

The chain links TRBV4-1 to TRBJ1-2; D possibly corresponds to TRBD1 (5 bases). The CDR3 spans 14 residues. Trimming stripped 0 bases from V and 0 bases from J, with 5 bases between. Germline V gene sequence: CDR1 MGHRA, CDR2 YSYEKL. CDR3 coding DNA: TGCGCCAGCAGCCAAGAGACAGCTAACTATGGCTACACCTTC. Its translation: CASSQETANYGYTF.

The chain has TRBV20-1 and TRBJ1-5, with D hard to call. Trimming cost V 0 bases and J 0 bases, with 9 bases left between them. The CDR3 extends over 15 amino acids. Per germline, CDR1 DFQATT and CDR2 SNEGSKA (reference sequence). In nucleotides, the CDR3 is TGCAGTGCTAGAGATCCGGGCAGTAGCAATCAGCCCCAGCATTTT. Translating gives CSARDPGSSNQPQHF.

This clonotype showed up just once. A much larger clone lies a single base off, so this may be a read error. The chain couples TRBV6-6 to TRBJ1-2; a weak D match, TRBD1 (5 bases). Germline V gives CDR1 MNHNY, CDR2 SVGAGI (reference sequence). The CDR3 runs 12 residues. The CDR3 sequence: CAGSYGRDGYTF. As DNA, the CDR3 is TGTGCCGGCAGTTATGGAAGGGACGGCTACACCTTC.

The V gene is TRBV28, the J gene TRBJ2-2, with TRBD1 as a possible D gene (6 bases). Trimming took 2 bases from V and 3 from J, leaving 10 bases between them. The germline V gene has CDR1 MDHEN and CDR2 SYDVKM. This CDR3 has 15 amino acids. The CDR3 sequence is CASSLRPGDTGELFF. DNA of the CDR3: TGTGCCAGCAGTTTACGGCCAGGGGACACCGGGGAGCTGTTTTTT.

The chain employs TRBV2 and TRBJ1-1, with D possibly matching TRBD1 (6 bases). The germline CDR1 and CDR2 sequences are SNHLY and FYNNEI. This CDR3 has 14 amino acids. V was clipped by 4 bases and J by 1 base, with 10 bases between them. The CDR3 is CASSVEQGNTEAFF. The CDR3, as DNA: TGTGCCAGCAGTGTTGAACAGGGGAACACTGAAGCTTTCTTT.

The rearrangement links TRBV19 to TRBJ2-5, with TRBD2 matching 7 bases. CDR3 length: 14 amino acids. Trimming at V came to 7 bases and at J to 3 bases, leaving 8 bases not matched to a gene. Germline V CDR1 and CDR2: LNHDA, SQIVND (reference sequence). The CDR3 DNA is TGTGCCAGTAAGGTTAGCGGGCTGGAAGAGACCCAGTACTTC. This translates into CASKVSGLEETQYF.

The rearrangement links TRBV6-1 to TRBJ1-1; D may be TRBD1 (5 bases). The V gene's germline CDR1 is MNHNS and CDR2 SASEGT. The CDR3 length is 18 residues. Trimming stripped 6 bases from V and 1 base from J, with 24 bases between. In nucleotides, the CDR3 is TGTGCCAGCAGCCCCGATTTTATTGGGACCGCCAAGAACACTGAAGCTTTCTTT. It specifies CASSPDFIGTAKNTEAFF.

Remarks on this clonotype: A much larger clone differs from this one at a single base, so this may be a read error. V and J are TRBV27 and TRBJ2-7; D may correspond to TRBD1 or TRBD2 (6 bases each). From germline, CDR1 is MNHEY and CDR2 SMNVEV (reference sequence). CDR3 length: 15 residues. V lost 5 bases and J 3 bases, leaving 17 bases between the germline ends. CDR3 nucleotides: TGTGCCAGCAGTAAGGAGGGGGGTCTCCACTACGAGCAGTACTTC. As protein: CASSKEGGLHYEQYF.

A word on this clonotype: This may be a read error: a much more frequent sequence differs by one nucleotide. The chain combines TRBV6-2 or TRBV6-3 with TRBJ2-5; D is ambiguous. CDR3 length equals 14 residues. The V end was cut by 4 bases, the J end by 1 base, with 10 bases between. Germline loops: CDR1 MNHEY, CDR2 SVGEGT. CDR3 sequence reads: CASSLGYTQETQYF. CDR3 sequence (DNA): TGTGCCAGCAGTTTGGGCTATACCCAAGAGACCCAGTACTTC.

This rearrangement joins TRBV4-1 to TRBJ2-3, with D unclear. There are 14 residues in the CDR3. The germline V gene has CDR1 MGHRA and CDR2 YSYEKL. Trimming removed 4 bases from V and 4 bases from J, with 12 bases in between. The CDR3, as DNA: TGCGCCAGCAGCCCCCGTCTGGCTGCAGATACGCAGTATTTT. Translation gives CASSPRLAADTQYF.

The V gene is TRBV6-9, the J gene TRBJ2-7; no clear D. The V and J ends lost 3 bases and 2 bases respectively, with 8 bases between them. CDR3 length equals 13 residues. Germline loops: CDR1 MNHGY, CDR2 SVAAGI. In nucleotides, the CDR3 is TGTGCCAGCAGTTACGGAGAACCCTACGAGCAGTACTTC. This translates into CASSYGEPYEQYF.

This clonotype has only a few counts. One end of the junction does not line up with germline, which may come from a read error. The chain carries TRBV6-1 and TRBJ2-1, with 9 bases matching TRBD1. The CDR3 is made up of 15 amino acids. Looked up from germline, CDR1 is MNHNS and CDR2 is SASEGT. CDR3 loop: CASSTGTGTYDEQFF. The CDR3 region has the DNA TGTGCCAGCAGTACCGGGACAGGGACCTACGATGAGCAGTTCTTC.

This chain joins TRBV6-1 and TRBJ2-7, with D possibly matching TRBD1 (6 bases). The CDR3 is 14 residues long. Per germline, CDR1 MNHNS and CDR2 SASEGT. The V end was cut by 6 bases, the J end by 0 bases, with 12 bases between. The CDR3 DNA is TGTGCCAGCAGGAGCAGGGGAAGCTCCTACGAGCAGTACTTC. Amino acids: CASRSRGSSYEQYF.

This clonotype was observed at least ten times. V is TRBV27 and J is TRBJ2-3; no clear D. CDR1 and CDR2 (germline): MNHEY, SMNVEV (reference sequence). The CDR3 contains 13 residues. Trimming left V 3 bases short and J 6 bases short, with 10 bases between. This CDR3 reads CASSFAVSDTQYF. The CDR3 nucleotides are TGTGCCAGCAGTTTCGCGGTCAGCGATACGCAGTATTTT.

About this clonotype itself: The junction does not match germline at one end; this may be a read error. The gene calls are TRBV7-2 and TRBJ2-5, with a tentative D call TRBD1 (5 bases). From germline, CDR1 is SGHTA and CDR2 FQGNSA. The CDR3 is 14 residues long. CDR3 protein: CASSQSTDQETQYF. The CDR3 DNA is TGCGCCAGCAGCCAATCGACAGATCAAGAGACCCAGTACTTC. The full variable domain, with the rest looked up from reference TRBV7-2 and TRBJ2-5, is GAGVSQSPSNKVTEKGKDVELRCDPISGHTALYWYRQSLGQGLEFLIYFQGNSAPDKSGLPSDRFSAERTGGSVSTLTIQRTQQEDSAVYLCASSQSTDQETQYFGPGTRLLVL.